The TCR beta chain under discussion was sequenced for a study of shared clonotypes between healthy human individuals. Methods used by the authors: ImmunoSEQ output lacked quality scores and full-length reads, limiting matched filtering. The repertoire was sequenced with immunoSEQ multiplex PCR; TCRdb's copy has only in-frame clones and lacks some. V, J and clone size were drawn from that table, and D and trimming were deduced from the DNA. The profile shows 2,500,000 or so clones, approximately 92% of them singletons. Overall study findings and caveats: Naive subsets typically showed greater estimated richness than memory subsets.

Remarks on this clone: Its antigen is currently unknown.

The sequence derives from a man aged 18 to 29 in good health. The specimen sequenced was naive CD4+ T cells sorted from blood. Sample subset: CD45RA+ positively selected.

The CDR3 region has the DNA TGCGCCAGCAGCTTGGTTTTGGTTCCGACTAGCGAGAGGGCCGGGGAGCTGTTTTTT. Amino acid sequence: CASSLVLVPTSERAGELFF. The rearrangement uses TRBV5-1 and TRBJ2-2; TRBD2 matches at 8 bases. The CDR3 loop spans 19 amino acids. Germline CDR1 reads SGHRS; CDR2 reads YFSETQ. V lost 0 bases and J lost 6; bases outside the gene matches: 16. The full variable domain, its missing parts supplied by reference TRBV5-1 and TRBJ2-2, is KAGVTQTPRYLIKTRGQQVTLSCSPISGHRSVSWYQQTPGQGLQFLFEYFSETQRNKGNFPGRFSGRQFSNSRSEMNVSTLELGDSALYLCASSLVLVPTSERAGELFFGEGSRLTVL.